This T cell receptor (beta chain) was recovered during a study of cytomegalovirus exposure and HLA in healthy donors. About this clone: Its antigen is not identified.

Study-wide findings and caveats: Available immune exposure information covered CMV serostatus only.

PCR involved 60 Vbeta and 13 Jbeta primers. Data came from immunoSEQ multiplex PCR; TCRdb stores just in-frame clones and leaves some out. The repertoire includes approximately 210,000 clones, over 75% of them detected once, and approximately 1.8% sits in the top ten. Trimming cost V 5 bases and J 2 bases; bases outside gene matches: 3. Germline V CDR1 and CDR2: MNHEY, SVGAGI. This CDR3 has 13 residues. This sequence originates from a male donor in good health and CMV-seronegative. The rearrangement joins TRBV6-5 to TRBJ2-7, with 7 bases lining up with TRBD1. The specimen was PBMCs. CDR3 nucleotide sequence: TGTGCCAGCAGTACAGGGGAACCCTACGAGCAGTACTTC. It is translated as CASSTGEPYEQYF.